The rows below give T cell receptor beta chains drawn from one sample of a study of blood T cell repertoires in COVID-19. Clones were sequenced by immunoSEQ multiplex PCR, and TCRdb holds only the in-frame ones, with some missing. The table lists about 220,000 clones, around 84% of them singletons. Specimen: peripheral blood. These receptors were taken from a man aged 50-60 years with active or convalescent COVID-19. Both conserved end residues are part of each CDR3. The D gene is left open where the match is weak. Clone size is stated in some rows and not others, as once, few, many or a class when expanded.

16	TRBV7-9	-	TRBJ2-3	-	TGTGCCAGCAGCCGGCCAGGCCCGTTTAGCACAGATACGCAGTATTTT	CASSRPGPFSTDTQYF
16	TRBV7-9	-	TRBJ2-7	TRBD1	TGTGCCAGCAGCTCCCCCGGGACAGGGGGATCCTACGAGCAGTACTTC	CASSSPGTGGSYEQYF
13	TRBV24-1	once	TRBJ2-2	-	TGTGCCACCAGAGGACAGAGGACCGGGGAGCTGTTTTTT	CATRGQRTGELFF
15	TRBV7-9	-	TRBJ1-1	TRBD1	TGTGCCAGCAGCACCCGGACAGGGTATATCACTGAAGCTTTCTTT	CASSTRTGYITEAFF
11	TRBV12-3/TRBV12-4	-	TRBJ2-1	-	TGTGCCAGCAGTTTGCGGGCCAGGCCGGTCTTC	CASSLRARPVF
15	TRBV5-1	many	TRBJ1-5	-	TGCGCCAGCAGCCCCTCGGGGGGTCGCAATCAGCCCCAGCATTTT	CASSPSGGRNQPQHF
14	TRBV4-2	-	TRBJ1-4	TRBD1	TGTGCCAGCAGCCCCTTGGGCGGTCAGGGGGCCCTACACTTT	CASSPLGGQGALHF
13	TRBV19	few	TRBJ2-7	-	TGTGCCAGTAGTTTGGATGGCGGCTACGAGCAGTACTTC	CASSLDGGYEQYF
15	TRBV6-6	-	TRBJ1-2	-	TGTGCCAGCAGTTACGGTGACAGTTCCCTTAATGGCTACACCTTC	CASSYGDSSLNGYTF
14	TRBV7-2	-	TRBJ2-4	TRBD1	TGTGCCAGCAGCCTCACAGGGGGAGAAAACATTCAGTACTTC	CASSLTGGENIQYF
16	TRBV7-2	-	TRBJ2-7	TRBD2	TGTGCCAGCAGCTTCGGGACTAGCGGGCTGGCCTACGAGCAGTACTTC	CASSFGTSGLAYEQYF
18	TRBV4-3	-	TRBJ2-1	TRBD2	TGCGCCAGCAGCCAAGATGCCTTAGCGGGGGCTACCTACAATGAGCAGTTCTTC	CASSQDALAGATYNEQFF
15	TRBV7-3	-	TRBJ2-6	-	TGTGCCAGCAGCCTCGGCGGGTCTGGGGCCAACGTCCTGACTTTC	CASSLGGSGANVLTF
15	TRBV5-1	once	TRBJ2-6	-	TGCGCCAGCAGCTACGGTCCCTCTGGGGCCAACGTCCTGACTTTC	CASSYGPSGANVLTF
13	TRBV9	-	TRBJ2-7	-	TGTGCCAGCAGCGTAGCGGGAGACTACGAGCAGTACTTC	CASSVAGDYEQYF
13	TRBV12-3/TRBV12-4	-	TRBJ1-2	-	TGTGCCAGCAGTTTCGGGGATCACTATGGCTACACCTTC	CASSFGDHYGYTF
17	TRBV12-2	-	TRBJ1-3	-	TGTGCAAGTCGCTTAGCGCGCCAGGGGGGAGTTGGAAACACCATATATTTT	CASRLARQGGVGNTIYF
16	TRBV4-2	-	TRBJ1-6	TRBD1	TGTGCCAGCAGCCAAGATCTGGGACAGGGAGGGTCACCCCTCCACTTT	CASSQDLGQGGSPLHF
14	TRBV6-1	few	TRBJ1-3	TRBD1	TGTGCCAGCAGTGATGGGACAGATTGGAACACCATATATTTT	CASSDGTDWNTIYF
14	TRBV9	few	TRBJ2-7	-	TGTGCCAGCAGCGTAGACCCTTCACGGGACGAGCAGTACTTC	CASSVDPSRDEQYF
15	TRBV6-5	-	TRBJ2-2	-	TGTGCCAGCAACGGACGGGGAGGGAACACCGGGGAGCTGTTTTTT	CASNGRGGNTGELFF
14	TRBV13	-	TRBJ1-1	-	TGTGCCAGCAGCAACAGGCCTATGAACACTGAAGCTTTCTTT	CASSNRPMNTEAFF
15	TRBV6-2/TRBV6-3	-	TRBJ1-1	-	TGTGCCAGCAGTTATATTGGGAGGGTTATCACTGAAGCTTTCTTT	CASSYIGRVITEAFF
13	TRBV20-1	few	TRBJ1-1	TRBD1	TGCAGTGCTAGTCAGGACAGGTACACTGAAGCTTTCTTT	CSASQDRYTEAFF
17	TRBV12-5	-	TRBJ2-5	TRBD1	TGTGCTAGTGGTTTGCTTACCGGGACAGGGGTTCAAGAGACCCAGTACTTC	CASGLLTGTGVQETQYF
14	TRBV7-9	-	TRBJ1-4	-	TGTGCCAGCAGCTTAGCGGGAGGGGGTGAAAAACTGTTTTTT	CASSLAGGGEKLFF
13	TRBV6-5	-	TRBJ2-4	-	TGTGCCAGCAGAGGCGCGGTGGTAAACATTCAGTACTTC	CASRGAVVNIQYF
15	TRBV18	-	TRBJ2-2	-	TGTGCCAGCTCACCTCGCAGGGGGAACACCGGGGAGCTGTTTTTT	CASSPRRGNTGELFF
15	TRBV13	-	TRBJ2-1	-	TGTGCCAGCAGCTTAGTCGGGTCTATTTACAATGAGCAGTTCTTC	CASSLVGSIYNEQFF
13	TRBV4-3	-	TRBJ1-2	-	TGCGCCAGCAGCCAAGCGGACAGCTATGGCTACACCTTC	CASSQADSYGYTF
14	TRBV18	-	TRBJ1-1	TRBD1	TGTGCCAGCTCACGCGGACAGGGGAGGACTGAAGCTTTCTTT	CASSRGQGRTEAFF
16	TRBV4-2	-	TRBJ2-6	-	TGTGCCAGCAGCCAAGATAGCAGCTCTGGGGCCAACGTCCTGACTTTC	CASSQDSSSGANVLTF
17	TRBV6-2/TRBV6-3	-	TRBJ2-1	TRBD2	TGTGCCAGCAGTTTGGCTAGCGGGAGGGAGGTTGGGAATGAGCAGTTCTTC	CASSLASGREVGNEQFF
15	TRBV18	-	TRBJ1-5	-	TGTGCCAGCTCATCATTGGGCGCGAGCAATCAGCCCCAGCATTTT	CASSSLGASNQPQHF
13	TRBV4-1	-	TRBJ2-3	-	TGCGCCAGCAGCCAAGATCTCGCAGATACGCAGTATTTT	CASSQDLADTQYF
14	TRBV28	-	TRBJ1-5	TRBD1	TGTGCCAGCGTTCGGACAGGGTGGAATCAGCCCCAGCATTTT	CASVRTGWNQPQHF
16	TRBV7-9	-	TRBJ2-1	-	TGTGCCAGCAGCAACTTAGAGGGTAGGGGGTACAATGAGCAGTTCTTC	CASSNLEGRGYNEQFF
16	TRBV7-8	few	TRBJ1-5	-	TGTGCCAGCAGCTTACGCCCAGGGCCTTCCAATCAGCCCCAGCATTTT	CASSLRPGPSNQPQHF
16	TRBV28	-	TRBJ2-1	TRBD1	TGTGCCAGCAGTTCCACCGACAGGGCGAGAAGAAATGAGCAGTTCTTC	CASSSTDRARRNEQFF
15	TRBV15	-	TRBJ2-1	TRBD2	TGTGCCACCACCCGACCCGGGACTAATTACAATGAGCAGTTCTTC	CATTRPGTNYNEQFF
16	TRBV7-2	-	TRBJ2-1	TRBD2	TGTGCCAGCAGCTTAGGATCACTAGCGGATTACAATGAGCAGTTCTTC	CASSLGSLADYNEQFF
16	TRBV5-4	-	TRBJ2-3	TRBD2	TGTGCCAGCAGCTTGCCTAGCGGGGGGGCCAGGGATACGCAGTATTTT	CASSLPSGGARDTQYF
16	TRBV3-1/TRBV3-2	few	TRBJ2-2	-	TGTGCCAGCAGCCAAGCAACGGTGACGAACACCGGGGAGCTGTTTTTT	CASSQATVTNTGELFF
15	TRBV7-2	-	TRBJ2-1	TRBD1	TGTGCCAGCAGCTTAAGGAAGGGGGCTGGCAATGAGCAGTTCTTC	CASSLRKGAGNEQFF
14	TRBV6-6	-	TRBJ1-1	-	TGTGCCAGCAGTGCCCCGGAGTGGAACACTGAAGCTTTCTTT	CASSAPEWNTEAFF
15	TRBV10-3	-	TRBJ2-3	TRBD2	TGTGCCATCAGTCTGACTAGCGGGTCTGCAGATACGCAGTATTTT	CAISLTSGSADTQYF